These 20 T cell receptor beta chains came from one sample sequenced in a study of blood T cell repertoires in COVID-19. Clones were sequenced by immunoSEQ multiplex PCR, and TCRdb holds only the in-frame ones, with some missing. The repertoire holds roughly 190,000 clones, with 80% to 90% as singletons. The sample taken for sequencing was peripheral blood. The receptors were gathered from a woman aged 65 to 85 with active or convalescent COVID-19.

The CDR3: CASSLAPGGYEPYF. The CDR3, as DNA: TGTGCCAGCAGCTTAGCGCCGGGGGGCTACGAGCCATACTTC. This chain links TRBV11-1 with TRBJ2-7; TRBD2 might be the D (7 bases). CDR1 and CDR2 from the germline V gene are SGHAT and FQDESV (reference sequence). The CDR3 contains 14 residues. The V gene lost 0 bases and the J gene lost 13 bases, with 19 bases spanning the gap. Filled out from reference TRBV11-1 and TRBJ2-7, the complete variable domain reads EAEVAQSPRYKITEKSQAVAFWCDPISGHATLYWYRQILGQGPELLVQFQDESVVDDSQLPKDRFSAERLKGVDSTLKIQPAELGDSAMYLCASSLAPGGYEPYFGPGTRLTVT.

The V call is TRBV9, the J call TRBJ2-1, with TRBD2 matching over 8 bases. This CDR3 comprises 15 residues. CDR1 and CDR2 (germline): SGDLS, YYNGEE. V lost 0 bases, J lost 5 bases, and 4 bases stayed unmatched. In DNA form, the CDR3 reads TGTGCCAGCAGCGTAGGGAGCGGGAGCCACAATGAGCAGTTCTTC. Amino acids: CASSVGSGSHNEQFF.

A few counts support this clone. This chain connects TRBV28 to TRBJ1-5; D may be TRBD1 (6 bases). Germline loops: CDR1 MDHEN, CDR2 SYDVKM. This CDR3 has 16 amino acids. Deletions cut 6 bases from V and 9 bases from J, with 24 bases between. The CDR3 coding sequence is TGTGCCAGCAGGAGTGTCCGTGCAGGGACACGTGGGCCCCAGCATTTT. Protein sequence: CASRSVRAGTRGPQHF.

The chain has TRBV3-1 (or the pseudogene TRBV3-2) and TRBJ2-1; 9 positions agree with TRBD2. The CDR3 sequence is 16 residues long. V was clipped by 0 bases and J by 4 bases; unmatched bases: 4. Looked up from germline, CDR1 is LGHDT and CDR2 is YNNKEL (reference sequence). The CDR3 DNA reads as TGTGCCAGCAGCCAAGACCTAGCGGGACCTTACAATGAGCAGTTCTTC. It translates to CASSQDLAGPYNEQFF.

In DNA form, the CDR3 reads TGTGCCAGCAGTGATTCACTAACAGGGGGCTGTCAGCCCCAGCATTTT. Translation gives CASSDSLTGGCQPQHF. The chain carries TRBV6-4 and TRBJ1-5, with 9 bases that match TRBD1. Trimming removed 3 bases from V and 6 bases from J; junction bases left unmatched: 9. In germline, CDR1 is MRHNA, CDR2 SNTAGT. The CDR3 covers 16 residues.

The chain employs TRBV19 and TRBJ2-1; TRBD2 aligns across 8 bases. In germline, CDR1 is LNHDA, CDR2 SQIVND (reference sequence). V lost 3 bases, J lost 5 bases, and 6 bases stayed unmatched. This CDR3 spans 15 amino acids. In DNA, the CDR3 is TGTGCCAGTAGTATTTTCACTAGCGGAGACAATGAGCAGTTCTTC. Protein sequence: CASSIFTSGDNEQFF.

CDR3 sequence: CASSSGTGGLVLFF. The CDR3, as DNA: TGTGCCAGCAGCAGTGGGACAGGGGGGTTAGTACTGTTTTTT. This rearrangement joins TRBV7-9 to TRBJ1-4; 11 nucleotides align to TRBD1. V shed 5 bases, J shed 13 bases, and the junction held 9 bases outside the gene matches. The CDR3 is made up of 14 amino acids. Germline assignment: CDR1 SEHNR and CDR2 FQNEAQ (reference sequence).

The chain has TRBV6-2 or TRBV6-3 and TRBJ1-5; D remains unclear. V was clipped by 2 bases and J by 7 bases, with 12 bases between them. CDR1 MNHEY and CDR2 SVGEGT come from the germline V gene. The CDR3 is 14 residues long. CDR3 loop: CASSYASPFQPQHF. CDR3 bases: TGTGCCAGCAGTTACGCGAGCCCTTTCCAGCCCCAGCATTTT.

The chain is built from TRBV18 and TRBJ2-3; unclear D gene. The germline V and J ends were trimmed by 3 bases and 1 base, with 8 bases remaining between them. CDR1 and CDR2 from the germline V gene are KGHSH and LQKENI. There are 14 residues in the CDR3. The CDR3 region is CASSPEWGTDTQYF. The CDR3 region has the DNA TGTGCCAGCTCACCGGAGTGGGGCACAGATACGCAGTATTTT.

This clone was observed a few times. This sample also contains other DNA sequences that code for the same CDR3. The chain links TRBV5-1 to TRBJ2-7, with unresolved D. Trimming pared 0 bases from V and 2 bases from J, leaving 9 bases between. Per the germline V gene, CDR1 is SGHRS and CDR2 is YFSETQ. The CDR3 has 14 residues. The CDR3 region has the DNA TGCGCCAGCAGCTTGGTAGTCTCCCCCTACGAGCAGTACTTC. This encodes CASSLVVSPYEQYF.

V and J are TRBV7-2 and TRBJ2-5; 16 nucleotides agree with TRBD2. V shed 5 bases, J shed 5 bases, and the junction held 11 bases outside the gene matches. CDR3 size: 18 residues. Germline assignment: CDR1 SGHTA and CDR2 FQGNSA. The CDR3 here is CASSPGTSGRAGRETQYF. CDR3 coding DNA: TGTGCCAGCAGCCCCGGGACTAGCGGGAGGGCCGGGAGGGAGACCCAGTACTTC.

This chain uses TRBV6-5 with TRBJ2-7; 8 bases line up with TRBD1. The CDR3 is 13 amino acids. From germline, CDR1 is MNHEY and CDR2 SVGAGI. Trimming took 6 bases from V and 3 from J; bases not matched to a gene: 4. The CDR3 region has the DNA TGTGCCAGCAGGTACGGACAGGGCTACGAGCAGTACTTC. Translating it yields CASRYGQGYEQYF.

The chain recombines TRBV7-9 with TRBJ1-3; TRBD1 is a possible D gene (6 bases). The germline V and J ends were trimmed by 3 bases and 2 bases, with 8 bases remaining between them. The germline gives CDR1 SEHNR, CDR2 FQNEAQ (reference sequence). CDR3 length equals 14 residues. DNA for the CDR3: TGTGCCAGCAGCTTCAGGGGTGCTGGAAACACCATATATTTT. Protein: CASSFRGAGNTIYF.

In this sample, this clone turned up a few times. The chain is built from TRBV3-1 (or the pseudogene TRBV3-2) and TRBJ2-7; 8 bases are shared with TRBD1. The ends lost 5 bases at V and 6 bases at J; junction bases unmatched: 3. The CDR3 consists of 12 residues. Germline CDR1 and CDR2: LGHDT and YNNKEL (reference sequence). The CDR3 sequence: CASSRTGIEQYF. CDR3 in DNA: TGTGCCAGCAGCAGGACAGGGATCGAGCAGTACTTC.

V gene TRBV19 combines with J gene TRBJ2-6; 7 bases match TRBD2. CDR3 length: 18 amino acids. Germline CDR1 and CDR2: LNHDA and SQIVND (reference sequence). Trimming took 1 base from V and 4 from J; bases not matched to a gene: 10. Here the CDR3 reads CASSIAGRVVEGANVLTF. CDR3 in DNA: TGTGCCAGTAGTATAGCGGGGAGGGTGGTGGAAGGGGCCAACGTCCTGACTTTC.

For the CDR3, the DNA is TGTGCCAGCAGCTTAGCCGCAGGGGGCTGGTACGAGCAGTACTTC. Translating gives CASSLAAGGWYEQYF. The rearrangement joins TRBV7-2 to TRBJ2-7; TRBD1 matches 8 bases. The J segment lost 4 bases and the V segment lost 0 bases, leaving 5 bases of the junction unmatched. Germline lookup yields CDR1 SGHTA and CDR2 FQGNSA. This CDR3 region has 15 residues.

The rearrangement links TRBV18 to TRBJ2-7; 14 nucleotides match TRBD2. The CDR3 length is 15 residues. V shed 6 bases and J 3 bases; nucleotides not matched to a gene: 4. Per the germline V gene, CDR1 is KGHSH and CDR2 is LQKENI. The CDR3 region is CASSPGTSGSYEQYF. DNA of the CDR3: TGTGCCAGCTCCCCAGGGACTAGCGGGAGCTACGAGCAGTACTTC.

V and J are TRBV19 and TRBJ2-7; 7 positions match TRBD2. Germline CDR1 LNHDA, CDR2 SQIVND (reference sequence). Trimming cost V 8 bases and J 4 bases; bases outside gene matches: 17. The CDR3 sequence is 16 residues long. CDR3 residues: CASRARAGVESYEQYF. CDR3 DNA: TGTGCCAGTCGGGCCCGGGCGGGAGTAGAAAGTTACGAGCAGTACTTC.

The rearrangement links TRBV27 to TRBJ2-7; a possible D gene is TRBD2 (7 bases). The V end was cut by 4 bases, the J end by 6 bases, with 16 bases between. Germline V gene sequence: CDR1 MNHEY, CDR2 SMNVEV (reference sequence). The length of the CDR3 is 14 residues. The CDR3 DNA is TGTGCCAGCAGTTACCGGAGGGGGGGGATCGAGCAGTACTTC. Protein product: CASSYRRGGIEQYF.

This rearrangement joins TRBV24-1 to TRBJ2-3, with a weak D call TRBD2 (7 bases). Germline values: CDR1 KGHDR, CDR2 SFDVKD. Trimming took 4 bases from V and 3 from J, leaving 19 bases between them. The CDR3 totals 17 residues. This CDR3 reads CATSDPGGGKGTDTQYF. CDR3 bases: TGTGCCACCAGTGACCCGGGGGGCGGGAAGGGGACAGATACGCAGTATTTT.